These T cell receptor beta chains were read from a single sample in a study of blood T cells in healthy people across ages. TCRdb re-called the 5' RACE reads through MiXCR, storing one row per CDR3 protein. The table includes some 1.5 million distinct CDR3 sequences, roughly 28% detected once. The sequenced sample was blood. These receptors were collected from a woman in her thirties in good health. The CDR3 runs from the conserved cysteine through the conserved F or W. D genes are given only for firm matches. Only part of the rows carry a size: once, few, many, or a class if the clone is expanded.

clone size,J gene,V gene,D gene,CDR3 DNA,CDR3 protein
-,TRBJ2-7,TRBV9,-,TGTGCCGGCAGCCCCCACGACGGGCCCTACGAGCAGTACTTC,CAGSPHDGPYEQYF
-,TRBJ2-1,TRBV5-1,-,TGCGCCAGCAGAGTTTCCGGCGCAGTGGGGAATGAGCAGTTCTTC,CASRVSGAVGNEQFF
-,TRBJ2-1,TRBV3-1,TRBD2,TGTGCCAGCAGCCCTTCGACTAGCGGGGGCCTCTACAATGAGCAGTTCTTC,CASSPSTSGGLYNEQFF
few,TRBJ2-1,TRBV7-2,-,TGTGCCAGCAGCTTAGTTTCCCCCCCTGAGCAGTTCTTC,CASSLVSPPEQFF
many,TRBJ2-3,TRBV10-3,TRBD2,TGTGCCATCAGTGACCCGGGAGGGTCCACAGATACGCAGTATTTT,CAISDPGGSTDTQYF
-,TRBJ1-2,TRBV12-3/TRBV12-4,-,TGTGCCAGCAGATCAGACGGTATTAAGGGCTACACCTTC,CASRSDGIKGYTF
-,TRBJ2-7,TRBV5-1,-,TGCGCCAGCAGTCCCCTCTCCCGGGACGAGCAGTACTTC,CASSPLSRDEQYF
many,TRBJ2-7,TRBV5-1,-,TGCGCCAGCAGCTTTAGGGGCACCTCCTACGAGCAGTACTTC,CASSFRGTSYEQYF
-,TRBJ1-2,TRBV5-5,TRBD1,TGTGCCAGCAGCATGACAGGGAACTATGGCTACACCTTC,CASSMTGNYGYTF
many,TRBJ2-1,TRBV15,-,TGTGCCACCAGCAAATTGCGGTACAATGAGCAGTTCTTC,CATSKLRYNEQFF
many,TRBJ2-7,TRBV6-2/TRBV6-3,-,TGTGCCAGCAGTTACGAGGTGGGGTACGAGCAGTACTTC,CASSYEVGYEQYF
few,TRBJ2-1,TRBV20-1,TRBD2,TGCAGTGCTATCCCCTATGGTTCTCGCAGAACTAGCGTAGATGAGCAGTTCTTC,CSAIPYGSRRTSVDEQFF
once,TRBJ1-2,TRBV6-5,-,TGTGCCAGCAGTCGTCTCACAGAGAACTATGGCTACACCTTC,CASSRLTENYGYTF
-,TRBJ2-1,TRBV4-3,-,TGCGCCAGCAGCCTAATGAGCTCCAGCTCCTACAATGAGCAGTTCTTC,CASSLMSSSSYNEQFF
few,TRBJ2-3,TRBV20-1,-,TGCAGTGCTTCCCGACTAGGAATGGCAGATACGCAGTATTTT,CSASRLGMADTQYF
-,TRBJ2-7,TRBV20-1,TRBD2,TGCAGTGCCGCAACTAGCGGGGGGGCTTATGTTTACGAGCAGTACTTC,CSAATSGGAYVYEQYF
-,TRBJ1-2,TRBV10-3,TRBD1,TGTGCCATCAGTGACCTGGACAGGGGAGGTGGCCACACCTTC,CAISDLDRGGGHTF
once,TRBJ1-4,TRBV4-3,-,TGCGCCAGCAGCCAAGATAGAGGGGCGGAGAATGAAAAACTGTTTTTT,CASSQDRGAENEKLFF
many,TRBJ2-7,TRBV18,-,TGTGCCAGCTCACCGACAGGCGAGCAGTACTTC,CASSPTGEQYF
-,TRBJ2-6,TRBV7-6,TRBD1,TGTGCCAGCAGCGGGACAGGGGCCCTTGGGGCCAACGTCCTGACTTTC,CASSGTGALGANVLTF
-,TRBJ2-5,TRBV6-6,TRBD1,TGTGCCAGCAGTTCGAGGGGGACAGGGAATCCCCACGATCAGTACTTC,CASSSRGTGNPHDQYF
few,TRBJ2-5,TRBV11-2,TRBD1,TGTGCCAGCAGCTTAGCAGACAGGGAGTGGGAGACCCAGTACTTC,CASSLADREWETQYF
-,TRBJ2-3,TRBV19,-,TGTGCCAGTATCCCTAGGGGGGGGGGTACGCAGTATTTT,CASIPRGGGTQYF
few,TRBJ2-3,TRBV5-1,TRBD2,TGCGCCAGCAGCCCCCGGGCGGGGGGAAACACAGATACGCAGTATTTT,CASSPRAGGNTDTQYF
-,TRBJ1-1,TRBV6-5,-,TGTGCCAGCAGTAGACGGAGAATGAACACTGAAGCTTTCTTT,CASSRRRMNTEAFF
many,TRBJ2-7,TRBV29-1,-,TGCAGCGTTGCCGAGGGATGGAACGAGCAGTACTTC,CSVAEGWNEQYF
-,TRBJ2-5,TRBV20-1,-,TGCAGTGCTCGAGGAACAGGGGGGGCAAACAATGAGCAGTACTTC,CSARGTGGANNEQYF
-,TRBJ1-5,TRBV7-2,-,TGTGCCAGCAGCGTACGGGGGAGTCAGCCCCAGCATTTT,CASSVRGSQPQHF
-,TRBJ2-1,TRBV24-1,-,TGTGCCACCAGTGATACAACAGGGACCTCCTACAATGAGCGGTTCTTC,CATSDTTGTSYNERFF
few,TRBJ2-3,TRBV28,TRBD2,TGTGCCAGCAGTTTACCCTCTGCGGGGGGGCAGGATACGCAGTATTTT,CASSLPSAGGQDTQYF
few,TRBJ2-6,TRBV6-4,TRBD1,TGTGCCAGGGACAGGAATTCGGGGTGGGCCAACGTCCTGACTTTC,CARDRNSGWANVLTF
few,TRBJ2-7,TRBV20-1,TRBD2,TGCAGTGCCAAGCGGCTAGCGGGTTCCTACGAGCAGTACTTC,CSAKRLAGSYEQYF
-,TRBJ2-4,TRBV15,-,TGTGCCACCAGCGGTGTAGGTATTGAGCAGTACTTC,CATSGVGIEQYF
-,TRBJ2-4,TRBV2,-,TGTGCCAGCCGGACGGGGAACATTCAGTACTTC,CASRTGNIQYF
few,TRBJ2-1,TRBV27,-,TGTGCCAGCAGCACCCGCACGGGATTGCAGTTCTTC,CASSTRTGLQFF
-,TRBJ2-5,TRBV29-1,-,TGCAGCCTGGTGGTCCAGAGGGGTGGATTGGAGACCCAGTACTTC,CSLVVQRGGLETQYF
-,TRBJ2-1,TRBV3-1,-,TGTGCCAGCAGCCAAGAGAACAGGCCGAATGAGCAGTTCTTC,CASSQENRPNEQFF
many,TRBJ2-7,TRBV27,-,TGTGCCAGCAGTTCCCGCGGGGCCCACGAGCAGTACTTC,CASSSRGAHEQYF
-,TRBJ1-2,TRBV19,TRBD1,TGTGCCAGTACGGAACAGGGGATGTTGCACTATGGCTACACCTTC,CASTEQGMLHYGYTF
many,TRBJ2-5,TRBV29-1,TRBD1,TGCAGCGGGGCGACAGGGAGAACGGAGACCCAGTACTTC,CSGATGRTETQYF
few,TRBJ2-7,TRBV20-1,TRBD1,TGCAGTGCTAGCTATCCGGGACAGCACTACGAGCAGTACTTC,CSASYPGQHYEQYF
-,TRBJ1-2,TRBV5-4,-,TGTGCCAGCAGCATAGACGGACCCTATGGCTACACCTTC,CASSIDGPYGYTF
few,TRBJ2-2,TRBV7-9,-,TGTGCCAGCAGCTCCTCCAGACAGACGAACACCGGGGAGCGGTTTTTT,CASSSSRQTNTGERFF
-,TRBJ1-1,TRBV5-1,TRBD1,TGCGCCAGCAGCTCGGGACAGAGAGGCACTGAAGCTTTCTTT,CASSSGQRGTEAFF
-,TRBJ1-2,TRBV20-1,-,TGCAGTGCTAGAGGGCAGACGAAGGTGTATGGCTACACCTTC,CSARGQTKVYGYTF
-,TRBJ2-3,TRBV20-1,-,TGCAGTGCTAGACAGGTCGGCACAGATACGCAGTATTTT,CSARQVGTDTQYF
-,TRBJ1-2,TRBV7-9,-,TGTGCCAGCAGCTTAGAAAACGTGGGCTACACCTTC,CASSLENVGYTF
many,TRBJ2-4,TRBV12-3/TRBV12-4,-,TGTGCCAGCAGCCGCGGGACAGCCTTCCCAAAAAACATTCAGTACTTC,CASSRGTAFPKNIQYF
-,TRBJ2-5,TRBV3-1,-,TGTGCCAGCAGCCAAGTCTCAGGGCGAGAGACCCAGTACTTC,CASSQVSGRETQYF
-,TRBJ1-2,TRBV28,TRBD1,TGTGCCAGCAGTCCCCCGGACAGGGATGGTGGCTACACCTTC,CASSPPDRDGGYTF
few,TRBJ1-2,TRBV6-5,TRBD1,TGTGCCAGCAGTTACTCCTTCCGACAGGGAAATAACTATGGCTACACCTTC,CASSYSFRQGNNYGYTF
few,TRBJ1-1,TRBV6-1,-,TGTGCCAGCACCCAGCGGGGGGGCACTGAAGCTTTCTTT,CASTQRGGTEAFF
-,TRBJ2-3,TRBV5-1,TRBD2,TGCGCCAGCAGCCCGCCCTCCCTTAGCGGGGGCGGCACAGATACGCAGTATTTT,CASSPPSLSGGGTDTQYF
few,TRBJ1-2,TRBV20-1,-,TGCAGTGCTAGTGGGCCTAACTATGGCTACACCTTC,CSASGPNYGYTF
-,TRBJ1-1,TRBV4-1,TRBD1,TGCGCCAGCAGCCGAGTACAGGGGTCGAACACTGAAGCTTTCTTT,CASSRVQGSNTEAFF
-,TRBJ2-1,TRBV6-6,TRBD2,TGTGCCAGCAGCCCCACCGGGACTAGCGGGAGGTATGAGCAGTTCTTC,CASSPTGTSGRYEQFF
many,TRBJ2-1,TRBV29-1,-,TGCAGCGCCAGGGATCATGAGCAGTTCTTC,CSARDHEQFF